This note documents a single TCR beta chain sequence. This clone occurred a few times. The antigen this receptor binds is unknown. No much larger clonotype is one base removed from it; base qualities were not supplied. Libraries came from PCR. Sequencing was carried out with an Illumina HiSeq 4000. High-throughput sequencing was used to profile the TCR beta-chain CDR3 region of each patient. As for how the authors treated the data: Drawing on CDR3 differences between clinicopathological groups, the researchers built a classifier meant to tell apart patients with distant-metastatic papillary thyroid cancer. The Shannon index was used to measure repertoire diversity, and the Morisita-Horn index was used to measure how similar tumor and blood repertoires were. TCRdb reworked the public reads: Q25 trimming with fastp, MiXCR clone assembly, productive beta chains retained. The V and J calls were not made by the authors but by TCRdb's processing. The sample contains approximately 44,000 clones, approximately 25% of them found a single time. 14% of the sample rests with the top ten.

V was cut back by 5 bases and J by 1 base, leaving a gap of 14 bases between them. Reading from cysteine to phenylalanine, the CDR3 counts 15 amino acids. The entry retains the CDR3 DNA only, 45 bases that are in frame from base 1. None of the patients had been given any treatment before thyroid surgery. Using T-cell receptor beta sequencing, the researchers looked back retrospectively at clinical samples from patients, gathered between about 2011 and 2018. The sample comes from a study of metastatic and nonmetastatic thyroid tumors (dated by TCRdb to 2018 to 2020). With regard to the full study: The researchers compared repertoires between peripheral blood samples and tumor or nodule tissue samples from patients with malignant or benign thyroid disease.

Beyond this particular receptor, the publication reports: In both blood and tumor samples, malignant tumors were reported to have significantly higher TCR beta diversity than benign nodules.

The chain is encoded by TRBV12-3 or TRBV12-4 joined to TRBJ1-1, and TRBD1 may be the D gene, going by 5 matching bases. The receptor comes from a female donor with papillary thyroid cancer or a benign thyroid nodule (not recorded which). Some clones in this sample may be carry-over from other donors' samples. The sequenced sample consisted of tumor tissue. The CDR3 amino acid sequence is: CASSRWYGGNTEAFF. The sequence in DNA is TGTGCCAGCAGTAGGTGGTATGGGGGGAACACTGAAGCTTTCTTT.